A single sample is the source of the 18 T cell receptor beta chains below, sequenced in a study of T cells in Graves' hyperthyroidism and ophthalmopathy. RNA transcripts provided the source from which TCR beta CDR3 regions were amplified. During a first-round RT-PCR of the TCR CDR3, the HTBI primer set was used. TCRdb reanalysed the multiplex PCR reads using MiXCR and keeps one entry per CDR3 protein. Among around 600,000 distinct CDR3 sequences listed, more than 13% were seen once. Sequencing input: blood. All receptors derive from a woman under 30 with Graves' ophthalmopathy.

Many counts were recorded for this clonotype. The chain recombines TRBV29-1 with TRBJ2-7, with 9 positions matching TRBD2. The V segment lost 1 base and the J segment 1 base; nucleotides outside the gene matches: 2. The CDR3 has 14 residues. Germline CDR1 reads SQVTM; CDR2 reads ANQGSEA. CDR3 loop: CSVEGTSESYEQYF. In nucleotides, the CDR3 is TGCAGCGTTGAAGGGACTAGCGAGTCCTACGAGCAGTACTTC.

This clonotype was detected ten times or more. The rearrangement joins TRBV20-1 to TRBJ1-1, with TRBD1 as a possible D gene (5 bases). This CDR3 is 15 amino acids long. The V gene lost 5 bases and the J gene lost 0 bases, with 16 bases spanning the gap. Germline lookup yields CDR1 DFQATT and CDR2 SNEGSKA (reference sequence). The CDR3 bases are TGCAGTGCTGGACAATCACAGAACATGAACACTGAAGCTTTCTTT. Its protein product is CSAGQSQNMNTEAFF.

This clonotype was recorded many times. As DNA, the CDR3 is TGTGCCAGCAGCTTAGGAGTGAATCCGTCCTACGAGCAGTACTTC. Translation gives CASSLGVNPSYEQYF. The J gene is TRBJ2-7, the V gene TRBV11-2; no clear D gene. CDR1 is SGHAT, CDR2 FQNNGV, per germline. CDR3 length: 15 residues. V lost 1 base and J 1 base, leaving 11 bases between the germline ends.

This clonotype turned up a few times. The rearrangement joins TRBV9 to TRBJ2-5; D ambiguous. Germline V CDR1 and CDR2: SGDLS, YYNGEE. This CDR3 region has 15 residues. Trimming took off 0 bases at V and 2 bases at J, with 11 bases between the two ends. In DNA, the CDR3 is TGTGCCAGCAGCGTAGGTTGGTGGGGACAAGAGACCCAGTACTTC. The encoded protein is CASSVGWWGQETQYF.

This clonotype was counted many times. This sequence joins TRBV5-5 and TRBJ1-6; D not certain. CDR1 is SGHKS and CDR2 is YYEKEE in the germline V gene (reference sequence). The CDR3 has 15 amino acids. The germline V and J ends were trimmed by 7 bases and 7 bases, with 18 bases remaining between them. In DNA form, the CDR3 reads TGTGCCAGCCACCTCCTCGGCGGCAGAAATTCACCCCTCCACTTT. Translation gives CASHLLGGRNSPLHF.

This clonotype occurred a few times. The rearrangement links TRBV10-3 to TRBJ1-5; TRBD1 might be the D (6 bases). V was cut by 4 bases and J by 5 bases, with 9 bases left in between. The CDR3 is 13 residues long. The V gene's germline CDR1 is ENHRY and CDR2 SYGVKD. The CDR3 is CAISGTEDQPQHF. CDR3 coding DNA: TGTGCCATCAGTGGGACAGAAGATCAGCCCCAGCATTTT.

The sample holds many counts of this clonotype. The gene calls are TRBV5-5 and TRBJ2-2, with 7 bases identical to TRBD1. This CDR3 comprises 17 residues. Germline-derived CDR1 and CDR2 are SGHKS and YYEKEE (reference sequence). The J segment lost 3 bases and the V segment lost 4 bases, leaving 12 bases of the junction unmatched. CDR3 DNA sequence: TGTGCCAGCAGCCACCCACAGGGGATGGGTGACACCGGGGAGCTGTTTTTT. Its protein product is CASSHPQGMGDTGELFF.

In DNA form, the CDR3 reads TGTGCCACCAGTGATTTGACAGGGGGAGAGACCGGGGAGCTGTTTTTT. Translating it yields CATSDLTGGETGELFF. The rearrangement links TRBV24-1 to TRBJ2-2; 8 nucleotides align to TRBD1. Germline lookup yields CDR1 KGHDR and CDR2 SFDVKD. The V segment lost 0 bases and the J segment 5 bases; nucleotides outside the gene matches: 4. The CDR3 has 16 amino acids.

The sample holds many counts of this clonotype. CDR3 in DNA: TGTGCCAGCAGCTTCTCAGGGAGCAATGAGCAGTTCTTC. It codes for CASSFSGSNEQFF. The chain recombines TRBV11-2 with TRBJ2-1; D assignment may be TRBD1 or TRBD2 (5 bases each). Trimming took 3 bases from V and 6 from J, leaving 9 bases between them. Germline-derived CDR1 and CDR2 are SGHAT and FQNNGV. The CDR3 is 13 residues long. The variable domain in full, completed from reference TRBV11-2 and TRBJ2-1, reads EAGVAQSPRYKIIEKRQSVAFWCNPISGHATLYWYQQILGQGPKLLIQFQNNGVVDDSQLPKDRFSAERLKGVDSTLKIQPAKLEDSAVYLCASSFSGSNEQFFGPGTRLTVL.

The chain combines TRBV2 with TRBJ2-3; 14 nucleotides match TRBD2. CDR1 and CDR2 (germline): SNHLY, FYNNEI. With V trimmed by 8 bases and J by 3 bases, 19 bases remained unmatched. The CDR3 spans 20 residues. DNA for the CDR3: TGTGCCAGCGGCCAACGAGGGAAGGCGACTAGCGGGAGGGGTACAGATACGCAGTATTTT. It yields the protein CASGQRGKATSGRGTDTQYF.

This clonotype was recorded a few times. The chain employs TRBV29-1 and TRBJ1-2, with D perhaps matching TRBD1 (6 bases). V lost 4 bases, J lost 5 bases, and 11 bases lay in between. The CDR3 spans 12 residues. CDR1 and CDR2 (germline): SQVTM, ANQGSEA. The CDR3 is CSVGGGTYGYTF. CDR3 DNA: TGCAGCGTTGGGGGGGGGACATATGGCTACACCTTC.

This clonotype was found many times. The CDR3 nucleotides are TGTGCCAGCAGCCCTGCGGGGCGGGAGGGCCATGAGCAGTTCTTC. Its protein is CASSPAGREGHEQFF. V is TRBV12-3 or TRBV12-4 and J is TRBJ2-1; 9 positions match TRBD2. The length of the CDR3 is 15 residues. V was pared by 6 bases and J by 8 bases, with 11 bases of the junction left unmatched.

This clonotype was observed at least ten times. The chain links TRBV18 to TRBJ1-2, with unresolved D. With 2 bases removed from V and 3 bases from J, the gap between germline ends came to 7 bases. CDR1 and CDR2 (germline): KGHSH, LQKENI. CDR3 size: 13 residues. CDR3 DNA sequence: TGTGCCAGCTCACCATCGGGCGACTATGGCTACACCTTC. This gives the protein CASSPSGDYGYTF. Together with reference TRBV18 and TRBJ1-2, the CDR3 gives the full variable domain: NAGVMQNPRHLVRRRGQEARLRCSPMKGHSHVYWYRQLPEEGLKFMVYLQKENIIDESGMPKERFSAEFPKEGPSILRIQQVVRGDSAAYFCASSPSGDYGYTFGSGTRLTVV.

This clonotype has a count of ten or more. The gene calls are TRBV6-5 and TRBJ1-2, with 10 positions matching TRBD1. The CDR3 sequence is 15 residues long. Trimming took 2 bases from V and 2 from J; bases not matched to a gene: 2. Germline V gene lookup returns CDR1 MNHEY and CDR2 SVGAGI. The CDR3 bases are TGTGCCAGCAGTTACGGGGACAGGGGCAACTATGGCTACACCTTC. Translated, it gives CASSYGDRGNYGYTF.

For the CDR3, the DNA is TGTGCCAGCAGCTTAGAGGCAGGGGGAGGTGGGGCCAACGTCCTGACTTTC. It translates to CASSLEAGGGGANVLTF. The chain carries TRBV7-9 and TRBJ2-6, with D possibly being TRBD1 (7 bases). V was trimmed by 1 base and J by 3 bases, leaving 13 bases between them. Germline CDR1 is SEHNR and CDR2 is FQNEAQ (reference sequence). This CDR3 has 17 residues.

The chain has TRBV20-1 and TRBJ1-2; D possibly corresponds to TRBD1 (6 bases). Germline assignment: CDR1 DFQATT and CDR2 SNEGSKA (reference sequence). The V gene lost 1 base and the J gene lost 3 bases, with 18 bases spanning the gap. The CDR3 runs 16 residues. This chain's CDR3 is CSARVVGGGGDYGYTF. The CDR3 DNA sequence: TGCAGTGCTAGAGTCGTGGGGGGAGGGGGGGACTATGGCTACACCTTC.

In this sample, this clonotype turned up many times. One end of the junction fails to match germline, which may point to a read error. This chain joins TRBV12-3 or TRBV12-4 and TRBJ2-3; D remains ambiguous. This CDR3 is 12 amino acids long. CDR3 DNA: TGTGCCAGCAGCTTAGTGATAGATACGCAGTATTTT. This gives the protein CASSLVIDTQYF.

A few counts support this clonotype. This rearrangement joins TRBV6-5 to TRBJ2-4; D may be TRBD1 or TRBD2 (5 bases each). V dropped 3 bases and J dropped 3 bases, with 15 bases sitting between them. The CDR3 sequence is 16 residues long. From germline, CDR1 is MNHEY and CDR2 SVGAGI. CDR3 protein: CASSYPRTGLKNIQYF. The CDR3 DNA sequence: TGTGCCAGCAGTTATCCACGAACAGGACTCAAAAACATTCAGTACTTC.